This is a list of T cell receptor beta chains from one sample in a study of shared clonotypes between healthy human individuals. Sequenced by immunoSEQ multiplex PCR; TCRdb stores in-frame clones only, minus some. The table has more than 550,000 clones, 90% seen once; the top ten hold 34%. The sample consisted of memory CD8+ T cells from PBMCs. The receptors originated from a man younger than 35 in good health. Some clones in this sample may be carry-over from other donors' samples. CDR3s include the opening cysteine and the closing phenylalanine or tryptophan. The D gene is left open where the match is weak. Some rows mark clone size as missing; the rest say once, few, many or name a class of expanded clone.

d_gene	v_gene	j_gene	abundance	CDR3nt	CDR3aa
.	TRBV27	TRBJ2-3	.	TGTGCCAGCAGTTTATGGGGTAGAGTTGATACGCAGTATTTT	CASSLWGRVDTQYF
.	TRBV6-5	TRBJ1-5	.	TGTGCCAGCAGTTTTCGCCCGGGGGACAATCAGCCCCAGCATTTT	CASSFRPGDNQPQHF
.	TRBV9	TRBJ2-5	.	TGTGCCAGCAGCGTAGGGACATACCTCCAAGAGACCCAGTACTTC	CASSVGTYLQETQYF
.	TRBV11-2	TRBJ2-1	.	TGTGCCAGCAGCTTAGCCGGGGGAGCCTACAATGAGCAGTTCTTC	CASSLAGGAYNEQFF
TRBD1	TRBV7-9	TRBJ1-3	.	TGTGCCAGCAGCGCAACGGACAGGCTAAAATCTGGAAACACCATATATTTT	CASSATDRLKSGNTIYF
TRBD2	TRBV10-3	TRBJ2-5	once	TGTGCCATCAGTACCGGACTAGGAGCGGGTCGAGAGACCCAGTACTTC	CAISTGLGAGRETQYF
.	TRBV13	TRBJ2-4	.	TGTGCCAGCAGCTTTAGGACAGAAAACATTCAGTACTTC	CASSFRTENIQYF
.	TRBV5-3	TRBJ1-4	.	TGTGCCAGCGCCAAAGACGGACGGTCAGAAAAACTGTTTTTT	CASAKDGRSEKLFF
.	TRBV27	TRBJ2-7	.	TGTGCCAGCAGTTTGCGTGCTAGCTCCTACGAGCAGTACTTC	CASSLRASSYEQYF
.	TRBV6-5	TRBJ2-7	.	TGTGCCAGCAGTTACTCGTGGCAGCCGAAAACCTACGAGCAGTACTTC	CASSYSWQPKTYEQYF
.	TRBV10-3	TRBJ2-1	.	TGTGCCATCAGTGGCACCTATCATCGATTAGAGAACTCCTACAATGAGCAGTTCTTC	CAISGTYHRLENSYNEQFF
.	TRBV5-8	TRBJ1-1	.	TGTGCCAGCAGCTTCGGGGGTATGAACACTGAAGCTTTCTTT	CASSFGGMNTEAFF
.	TRBV6-1	TRBJ1-1	.	TGTGCCAGCAGACAGGGCGTCGCTGAAGCTTTCTTT	CASRQGVAEAFF
TRBD1	TRBV9	TRBJ2-5	.	TGTGCCAGCAGCCAGAGGACAGGTCAGGAGACCCAGTACTTC	CASSQRTGQETQYF
.	TRBV29-1	TRBJ2-7	.	TGCAGCGTTGAAAGGATTGATACCTACGAGCAGTACTTC	CSVERIDTYEQYF
.	TRBV2	TRBJ1-2	.	TGTGCCAGCAGTATGGGGGCTGGGTATGGCTACACCTTC	CASSMGAGYGYTF
TRBD1	TRBV11-3	TRBJ2-2	.	TGTGCCAGCAGCTTAGAAGGGTGGGACAGGACAAACACCGGGGAGCTGTTTTTT	CASSLEGWDRTNTGELFF
.	TRBV18	TRBJ2-1	.	TGTGCCAGCTCCCCCGCCGTACGGTTCGATGAGCAGTTCTTC	CASSPAVRFDEQFF
.	TRBV5-4	TRBJ1-4	.	TGTGCCAGCAGCTTGAACCCCTCAACTAATGAAAAACTGTTTTTT	CASSLNPSTNEKLFF
.	TRBV7-9	TRBJ2-7	.	TGTGCCAGCAGCAGTGCGGACGCTCAATACGAGCAGTACTTC	CASSSADAQYEQYF
.	TRBV7-6	TRBJ2-3	.	TGTGCCAGCAGCTTATTGGGACTGTTCACAGATACGCAGTATTTT	CASSLLGLFTDTQYF
TRBD2	TRBV9	TRBJ2-3	.	TGTGCCAGCAGCGCTTTTCAACCGGGACTAGCGGGATCAGATACGCAGTATTTT	CASSAFQPGLAGSDTQYF
.	TRBV5-6	TRBJ2-7	once	TGTGCCAGCCACTCAGGGTCAGCCTACGAGCAGTACTTC	CASHSGSAYEQYF
.	TRBV14	TRBJ2-1	once	TGTGCCAGCAGCCAAGGTCGAAGGGGGGCTTACAATGAGCAGTTCTTC	CASSQGRRGAYNEQFF
TRBD2	TRBV19	TRBJ2-1	.	TGTGCCAGTCTAGGACTAGGTAGACATGAGCAGTTCTTC	CASLGLGRHEQFF
.	TRBV29-1	TRBJ2-1	.	TGCAGCGTCCCTTACGAAGCATCCGGCTCCTACAATGAGCAGTTCTTC	CSVPYEASGSYNEQFF
TRBD2	TRBV27	TRBJ2-7	.	TGTGCCAGCAGTTTATCTAGCGGGGTAGTGTTCTACGAGCAGTACTTC	CASSLSSGVVFYEQYF
.	TRBV30	TRBJ2-2	.	TGTGCCTGGAGTATTGTCGGGGCCGGGGAGCTGTTTTTT	CAWSIVGAGELFF
.	TRBV7-9	TRBJ2-5	once	TGTGCCAGCAGCATGACGGGATTCGGGGAGACCCAGTACTTC	CASSMTGFGETQYF